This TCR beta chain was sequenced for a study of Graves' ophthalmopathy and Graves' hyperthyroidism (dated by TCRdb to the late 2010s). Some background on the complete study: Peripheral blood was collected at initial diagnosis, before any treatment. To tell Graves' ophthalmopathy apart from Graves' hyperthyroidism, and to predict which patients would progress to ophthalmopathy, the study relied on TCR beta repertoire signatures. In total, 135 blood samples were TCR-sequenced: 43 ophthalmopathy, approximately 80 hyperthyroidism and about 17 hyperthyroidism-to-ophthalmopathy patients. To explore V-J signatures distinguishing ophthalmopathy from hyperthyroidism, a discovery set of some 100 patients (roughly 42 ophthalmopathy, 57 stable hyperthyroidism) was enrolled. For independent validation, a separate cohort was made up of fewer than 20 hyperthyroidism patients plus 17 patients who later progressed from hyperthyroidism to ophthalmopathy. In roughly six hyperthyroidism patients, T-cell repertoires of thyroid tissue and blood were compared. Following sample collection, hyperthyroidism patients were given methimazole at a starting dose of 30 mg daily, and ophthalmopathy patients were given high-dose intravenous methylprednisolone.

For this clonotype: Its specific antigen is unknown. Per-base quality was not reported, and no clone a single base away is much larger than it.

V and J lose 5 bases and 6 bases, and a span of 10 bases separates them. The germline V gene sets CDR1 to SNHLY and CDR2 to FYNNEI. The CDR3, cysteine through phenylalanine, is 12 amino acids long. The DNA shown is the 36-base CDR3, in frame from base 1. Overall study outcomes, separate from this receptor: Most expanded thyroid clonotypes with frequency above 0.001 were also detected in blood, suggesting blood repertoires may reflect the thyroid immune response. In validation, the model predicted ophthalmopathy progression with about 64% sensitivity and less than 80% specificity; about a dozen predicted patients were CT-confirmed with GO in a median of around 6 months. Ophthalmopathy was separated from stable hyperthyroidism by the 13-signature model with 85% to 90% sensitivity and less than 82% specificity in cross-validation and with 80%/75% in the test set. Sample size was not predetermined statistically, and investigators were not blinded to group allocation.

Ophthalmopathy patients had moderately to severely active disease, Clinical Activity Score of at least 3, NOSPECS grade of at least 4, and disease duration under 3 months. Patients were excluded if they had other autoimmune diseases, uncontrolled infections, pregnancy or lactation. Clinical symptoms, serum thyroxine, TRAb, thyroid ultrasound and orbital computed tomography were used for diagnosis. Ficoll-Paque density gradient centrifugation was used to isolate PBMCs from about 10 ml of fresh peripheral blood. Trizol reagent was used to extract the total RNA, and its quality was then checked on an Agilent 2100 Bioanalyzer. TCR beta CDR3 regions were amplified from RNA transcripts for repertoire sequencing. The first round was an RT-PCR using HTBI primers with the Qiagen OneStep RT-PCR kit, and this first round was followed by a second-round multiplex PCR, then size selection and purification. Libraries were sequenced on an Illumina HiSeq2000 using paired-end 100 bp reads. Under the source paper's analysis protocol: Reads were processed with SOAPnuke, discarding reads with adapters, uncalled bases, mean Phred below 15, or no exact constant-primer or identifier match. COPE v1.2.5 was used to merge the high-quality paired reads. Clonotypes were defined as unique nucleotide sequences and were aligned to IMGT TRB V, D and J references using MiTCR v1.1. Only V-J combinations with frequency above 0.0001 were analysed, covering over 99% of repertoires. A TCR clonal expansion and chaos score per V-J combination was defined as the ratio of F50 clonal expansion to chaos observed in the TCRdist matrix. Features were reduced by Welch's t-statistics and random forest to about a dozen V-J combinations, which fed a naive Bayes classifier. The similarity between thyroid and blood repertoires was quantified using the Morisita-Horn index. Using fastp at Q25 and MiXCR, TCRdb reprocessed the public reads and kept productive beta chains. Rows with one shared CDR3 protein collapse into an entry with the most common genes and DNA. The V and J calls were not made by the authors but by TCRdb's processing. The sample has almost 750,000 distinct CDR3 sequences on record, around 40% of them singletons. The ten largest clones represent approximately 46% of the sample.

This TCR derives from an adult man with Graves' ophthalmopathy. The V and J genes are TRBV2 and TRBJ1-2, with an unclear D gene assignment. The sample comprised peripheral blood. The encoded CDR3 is CASSYSRDGYTF. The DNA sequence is TGTGCCAGCAGTTACTCTCGGGATGGCTACACCTTC.